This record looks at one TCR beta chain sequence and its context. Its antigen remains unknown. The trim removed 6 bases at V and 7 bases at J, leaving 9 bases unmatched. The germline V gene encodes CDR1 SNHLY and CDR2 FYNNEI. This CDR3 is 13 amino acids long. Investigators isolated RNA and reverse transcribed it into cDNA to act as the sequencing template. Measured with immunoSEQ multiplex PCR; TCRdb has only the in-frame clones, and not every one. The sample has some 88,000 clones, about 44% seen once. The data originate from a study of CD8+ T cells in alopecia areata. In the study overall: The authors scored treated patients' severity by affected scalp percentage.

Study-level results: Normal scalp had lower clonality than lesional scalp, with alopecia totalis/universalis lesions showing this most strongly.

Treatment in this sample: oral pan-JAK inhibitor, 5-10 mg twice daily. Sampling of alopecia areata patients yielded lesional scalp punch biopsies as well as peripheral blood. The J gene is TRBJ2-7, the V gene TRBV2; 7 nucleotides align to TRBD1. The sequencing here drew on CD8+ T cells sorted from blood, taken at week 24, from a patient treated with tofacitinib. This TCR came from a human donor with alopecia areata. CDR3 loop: CASSLAQGVEQYF. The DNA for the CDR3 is TGTGCCAGCAGCCTCGCCCAGGGGGTAGAGCAGTACTTC.